A selection of T cell receptor beta chains follows, all from one sample in a study of shared clonotypes between healthy human individuals. TCRdb keeps only in-frame clones here, not all; method: immunoSEQ multiplex PCR. The profile shows 730,000 or so clones, more than 70% of them singletons. Specimen: memory CD4+ T cells sorted from blood. The receptor source for this set is a woman in her 30s in good health. CDR3s include the opening cysteine and the closing phenylalanine or tryptophan. A D gene is named only where the DNA matches it firmly. Where a row states a size, it is once, few, many or the class of an expanded clone; other rows omit it.

v_gene,j_gene,d_gene,abundance,CDR3aa,CDR3nt
TRBV15,TRBJ2-1,TRBD2,-,CATSREAGGPSEQFF,TGTGCCACCAGCAGAGAAGCGGGAGGGCCGTCTGAGCAGTTCTTC
TRBV29-1,TRBJ1-3,-,-,CSVVQSGNTIYF,TGCAGCGTTGTCCAGTCTGGAAACACCATATATTTT
TRBV9,TRBJ2-5,-,-,CASSKLFQRTETQYF,TGTGCCAGCAGCAAATTGTTTCAGAGGACGGAGACCCAGTACTTC
TRBV6-1,TRBJ1-2,-,-,CASSERGPYGYTF,TGTGCCAGCAGTGAAAGAGGTCCTTATGGCTACACCTTC
TRBV25-1,TRBJ2-7,TRBD1,-,CASSDGQGQGTYEQYF,TGTGCCAGCAGTGACGGCCAGGGACAGGGCACCTACGAGCAGTACTTC
TRBV18,TRBJ1-1,-,-,CASSPGDISGEAFF,TGTGCCAGCTCACCCGGGGATATCAGCGGCGAAGCTTTCTTT
TRBV18,TRBJ2-7,TRBD1,-,CASSPARTGDIEQYF,TGTGCCAGCTCACCGGCTCGGACAGGGGACATAGAGCAGTACTTC
TRBV6-6,TRBJ2-5,-,once,CASTLDKAQETQYF,TGTGCCAGCACCTTAGACAAAGCCCAAGAGACCCAGTACTTC
TRBV19,TRBJ1-5,-,-,CASSADRGPKPQHF,TGTGCCAGTAGTGCGGACAGAGGCCCCAAACCCCAGCATTTT
TRBV2,TRBJ1-1,-,-,CASSVRGLNTEAFF,TGTGCCAGCAGTGTCAGGGGCCTGAACACTGAAGCTTTCTTT
TRBV28,TRBJ2-4,TRBD2,-,CASESAGEGAKNIQYF,TGTGCCAGTGAATCTGCGGGGGAGGGGGCCAAAAACATTCAGTACTTC
TRBV15,TRBJ1-4,TRBD1,-,CATSRDALSTGDGEKLFF,TGTGCCACCAGCAGAGATGCTTTATCAACAGGGGATGGAGAAAAACTGTTTTTT
TRBV28,TRBJ2-3,-,-,CASTSRGGPKAWDTQYF,TGTGCCAGCACCTCGAGGGGGGGACCCAAGGCGTGGGATACGCAGTATTTT
TRBV11-2,TRBJ2-7,-,-,CASSGSGTDAYEQYF,TGTGCCAGCAGCGGCTCCGGGACGGACGCCTACGAGCAGTACTTC
TRBV5-1,TRBJ2-5,-,once,CASSLAGGGETQYF,TGCGCCAGCAGCTTGGCCGGCGGAGGAGAGACCCAGTACTTC
TRBV2,TRBJ1-3,-,-,CASSGWRGAGNTIYF,TGTGCCAGCAGTGGGTGGCGGGGGGCTGGAAACACCATATATTTT
TRBV28,TRBJ2-7,TRBD2,-,CASRGIAGTYEQYF,TGTGCCAGCAGAGGGATAGCGGGGACCTACGAGCAGTACTTC
TRBV29-1,TRBJ2-7,TRBD1,-,CSVNQGAGEQYF,TGCAGCGTGAACCAGGGGGCAGGCGAGCAGTACTTC
TRBV29-1,TRBJ2-7,TRBD2,-,CSVGGGLAGGEQYF,TGCAGCGTTGGGGGGGGACTAGCGGGAGGTGAGCAGTACTTC
TRBV4-1,TRBJ2-7,TRBD1,-,CASSLWTGGHVDSYEQYF,TGCGCCAGCAGCCTCTGGACAGGGGGCCATGTAGACTCCTACGAGCAGTACTTC
TRBV19,TRBJ2-3,TRBD2,-,CASSSPSGSTDTQYF,TGTGCCAGTAGTAGCCCTAGCGGTAGCACAGATACGCAGTATTTT
TRBV2,TRBJ1-1,-,-,CASSPTTVTEAFF,TGTGCCAGCAGTCCCACGACAGTTACTGAAGCTTTCTTT
TRBV5-4,TRBJ1-5,TRBD1,-,CASSLWTGGANQPQHF,TGTGCCAGCAGCTTATGGACAGGGGGCGCGAATCAGCCCCAGCATTTT
TRBV28,TRBJ1-1,-,-,CASTGRTEAFF,TGTGCCAGCACTGGCCGGACTGAAGCTTTCTTT
TRBV30,TRBJ1-3,-,few,CAWSVKGLLSGNTIYF,TGTGCCTGGAGTGTAAAGGGGCTCCTCTCCGGAAACACCATATATTTT
TRBV18,TRBJ1-1,-,-,CASSPGADTEAFF,TGTGCCAGCTCCCCAGGGGCGGACACTGAAGCTTTCTTT
TRBV6-6,TRBJ2-7,TRBD1,-,CASSADRGLSYEQYF,TGTGCCAGCAGTGCTGACAGGGGGCTTTCCTACGAGCAGTACTTC
TRBV9,TRBJ2-1,TRBD1,-,CASSDRTGSYNEQFF,TGTGCCAGCAGCGATAGGACAGGCTCCTACAATGAGCAGTTCTTC
TRBV9,TRBJ2-7,TRBD2,-,CASSGRSGRVHEQYF,TGTGCCAGCAGCGGTCGTAGCGGGAGAGTCCACGAGCAGTACTTC
TRBV5-6,TRBJ1-1,TRBD1,-,CASSRRQGSNTEAFF,TGTGCCAGCAGCAGACGACAGGGATCGAACACTGAAGCTTTCTTT
TRBV4-1,TRBJ2-1,TRBD2,-,CASSQDRLANHNEQFF,TGCGCCAGCAGCCAAGATCGACTAGCGAACCACAATGAGCAGTTCTTC
TRBV4-1,TRBJ2-3,TRBD2,-,CASSSRLAGRTDTQYF,TGCGCCAGCAGCTCAAGACTAGCGGGCCGCACAGATACGCAGTATTTT
TRBV6-6,TRBJ1-2,-,once,CASTQTDYGYTF,TGTGCCAGCACCCAGACAGACTATGGCTACACCTTC
TRBV2,TRBJ2-1,TRBD2,many,CASSATSGSGDEQFF,TGTGCCAGCAGTGCTACTAGCGGGAGTGGCGATGAGCAGTTCTTC
TRBV19,TRBJ1-1,-,-,CASNLNAQGPTEAFF,TGTGCCAGTAACCTCAACGCGCAGGGTCCCACTGAAGCTTTCTTT
TRBV6-1,TRBJ1-4,-,-,CASSEVLNEKLFF,TGTGCCAGCAGTGAAGTCCTTAATGAAAAACTGTTTTTT
TRBV2,TRBJ2-3,-,-,CASSLGPRASTDTQYF,TGTGCCAGCAGTCTAGGACCCCGTGCTAGCACAGATACGCAGTATTTT
TRBV2,TRBJ1-4,TRBD1,few,CASSKEQGVYEKLFF,TGTGCCAGCAGCAAAGAGCAGGGGGTCTACGAAAAACTGTTTTTT
TRBV5-6,TRBJ1-4,TRBD1,-,CASSPMTGANEKLFF,TGTGCCAGCAGCCCAATGACAGGGGCTAATGAAAAACTGTTTTTT
TRBV18,TRBJ2-1,TRBD1,-,CASSPPFRGFYNEQFF,TGTGCCAGCTCACCACCGTTCAGGGGGTTCTACAATGAGCAGTTCTTC
TRBV5-6,TRBJ2-7,TRBD2,-,CASSLAGLAYEQYF,TGTGCCAGCAGCTTGGCCGGACTAGCCTACGAGCAGTACTTC
TRBV6-1,TRBJ1-5,TRBD1,-,CASSWGQGRNQPQHF,TGTGCCAGCAGTTGGGGACAGGGCAGGAATCAGCCCCAGCATTTT
TRBV4-2,TRBJ2-5,-,-,CASSLPPSQGQETQYF,TGTGCCAGCAGCCTACCCCCCTCCCAGGGCCAAGAGACCCAGTACTTC